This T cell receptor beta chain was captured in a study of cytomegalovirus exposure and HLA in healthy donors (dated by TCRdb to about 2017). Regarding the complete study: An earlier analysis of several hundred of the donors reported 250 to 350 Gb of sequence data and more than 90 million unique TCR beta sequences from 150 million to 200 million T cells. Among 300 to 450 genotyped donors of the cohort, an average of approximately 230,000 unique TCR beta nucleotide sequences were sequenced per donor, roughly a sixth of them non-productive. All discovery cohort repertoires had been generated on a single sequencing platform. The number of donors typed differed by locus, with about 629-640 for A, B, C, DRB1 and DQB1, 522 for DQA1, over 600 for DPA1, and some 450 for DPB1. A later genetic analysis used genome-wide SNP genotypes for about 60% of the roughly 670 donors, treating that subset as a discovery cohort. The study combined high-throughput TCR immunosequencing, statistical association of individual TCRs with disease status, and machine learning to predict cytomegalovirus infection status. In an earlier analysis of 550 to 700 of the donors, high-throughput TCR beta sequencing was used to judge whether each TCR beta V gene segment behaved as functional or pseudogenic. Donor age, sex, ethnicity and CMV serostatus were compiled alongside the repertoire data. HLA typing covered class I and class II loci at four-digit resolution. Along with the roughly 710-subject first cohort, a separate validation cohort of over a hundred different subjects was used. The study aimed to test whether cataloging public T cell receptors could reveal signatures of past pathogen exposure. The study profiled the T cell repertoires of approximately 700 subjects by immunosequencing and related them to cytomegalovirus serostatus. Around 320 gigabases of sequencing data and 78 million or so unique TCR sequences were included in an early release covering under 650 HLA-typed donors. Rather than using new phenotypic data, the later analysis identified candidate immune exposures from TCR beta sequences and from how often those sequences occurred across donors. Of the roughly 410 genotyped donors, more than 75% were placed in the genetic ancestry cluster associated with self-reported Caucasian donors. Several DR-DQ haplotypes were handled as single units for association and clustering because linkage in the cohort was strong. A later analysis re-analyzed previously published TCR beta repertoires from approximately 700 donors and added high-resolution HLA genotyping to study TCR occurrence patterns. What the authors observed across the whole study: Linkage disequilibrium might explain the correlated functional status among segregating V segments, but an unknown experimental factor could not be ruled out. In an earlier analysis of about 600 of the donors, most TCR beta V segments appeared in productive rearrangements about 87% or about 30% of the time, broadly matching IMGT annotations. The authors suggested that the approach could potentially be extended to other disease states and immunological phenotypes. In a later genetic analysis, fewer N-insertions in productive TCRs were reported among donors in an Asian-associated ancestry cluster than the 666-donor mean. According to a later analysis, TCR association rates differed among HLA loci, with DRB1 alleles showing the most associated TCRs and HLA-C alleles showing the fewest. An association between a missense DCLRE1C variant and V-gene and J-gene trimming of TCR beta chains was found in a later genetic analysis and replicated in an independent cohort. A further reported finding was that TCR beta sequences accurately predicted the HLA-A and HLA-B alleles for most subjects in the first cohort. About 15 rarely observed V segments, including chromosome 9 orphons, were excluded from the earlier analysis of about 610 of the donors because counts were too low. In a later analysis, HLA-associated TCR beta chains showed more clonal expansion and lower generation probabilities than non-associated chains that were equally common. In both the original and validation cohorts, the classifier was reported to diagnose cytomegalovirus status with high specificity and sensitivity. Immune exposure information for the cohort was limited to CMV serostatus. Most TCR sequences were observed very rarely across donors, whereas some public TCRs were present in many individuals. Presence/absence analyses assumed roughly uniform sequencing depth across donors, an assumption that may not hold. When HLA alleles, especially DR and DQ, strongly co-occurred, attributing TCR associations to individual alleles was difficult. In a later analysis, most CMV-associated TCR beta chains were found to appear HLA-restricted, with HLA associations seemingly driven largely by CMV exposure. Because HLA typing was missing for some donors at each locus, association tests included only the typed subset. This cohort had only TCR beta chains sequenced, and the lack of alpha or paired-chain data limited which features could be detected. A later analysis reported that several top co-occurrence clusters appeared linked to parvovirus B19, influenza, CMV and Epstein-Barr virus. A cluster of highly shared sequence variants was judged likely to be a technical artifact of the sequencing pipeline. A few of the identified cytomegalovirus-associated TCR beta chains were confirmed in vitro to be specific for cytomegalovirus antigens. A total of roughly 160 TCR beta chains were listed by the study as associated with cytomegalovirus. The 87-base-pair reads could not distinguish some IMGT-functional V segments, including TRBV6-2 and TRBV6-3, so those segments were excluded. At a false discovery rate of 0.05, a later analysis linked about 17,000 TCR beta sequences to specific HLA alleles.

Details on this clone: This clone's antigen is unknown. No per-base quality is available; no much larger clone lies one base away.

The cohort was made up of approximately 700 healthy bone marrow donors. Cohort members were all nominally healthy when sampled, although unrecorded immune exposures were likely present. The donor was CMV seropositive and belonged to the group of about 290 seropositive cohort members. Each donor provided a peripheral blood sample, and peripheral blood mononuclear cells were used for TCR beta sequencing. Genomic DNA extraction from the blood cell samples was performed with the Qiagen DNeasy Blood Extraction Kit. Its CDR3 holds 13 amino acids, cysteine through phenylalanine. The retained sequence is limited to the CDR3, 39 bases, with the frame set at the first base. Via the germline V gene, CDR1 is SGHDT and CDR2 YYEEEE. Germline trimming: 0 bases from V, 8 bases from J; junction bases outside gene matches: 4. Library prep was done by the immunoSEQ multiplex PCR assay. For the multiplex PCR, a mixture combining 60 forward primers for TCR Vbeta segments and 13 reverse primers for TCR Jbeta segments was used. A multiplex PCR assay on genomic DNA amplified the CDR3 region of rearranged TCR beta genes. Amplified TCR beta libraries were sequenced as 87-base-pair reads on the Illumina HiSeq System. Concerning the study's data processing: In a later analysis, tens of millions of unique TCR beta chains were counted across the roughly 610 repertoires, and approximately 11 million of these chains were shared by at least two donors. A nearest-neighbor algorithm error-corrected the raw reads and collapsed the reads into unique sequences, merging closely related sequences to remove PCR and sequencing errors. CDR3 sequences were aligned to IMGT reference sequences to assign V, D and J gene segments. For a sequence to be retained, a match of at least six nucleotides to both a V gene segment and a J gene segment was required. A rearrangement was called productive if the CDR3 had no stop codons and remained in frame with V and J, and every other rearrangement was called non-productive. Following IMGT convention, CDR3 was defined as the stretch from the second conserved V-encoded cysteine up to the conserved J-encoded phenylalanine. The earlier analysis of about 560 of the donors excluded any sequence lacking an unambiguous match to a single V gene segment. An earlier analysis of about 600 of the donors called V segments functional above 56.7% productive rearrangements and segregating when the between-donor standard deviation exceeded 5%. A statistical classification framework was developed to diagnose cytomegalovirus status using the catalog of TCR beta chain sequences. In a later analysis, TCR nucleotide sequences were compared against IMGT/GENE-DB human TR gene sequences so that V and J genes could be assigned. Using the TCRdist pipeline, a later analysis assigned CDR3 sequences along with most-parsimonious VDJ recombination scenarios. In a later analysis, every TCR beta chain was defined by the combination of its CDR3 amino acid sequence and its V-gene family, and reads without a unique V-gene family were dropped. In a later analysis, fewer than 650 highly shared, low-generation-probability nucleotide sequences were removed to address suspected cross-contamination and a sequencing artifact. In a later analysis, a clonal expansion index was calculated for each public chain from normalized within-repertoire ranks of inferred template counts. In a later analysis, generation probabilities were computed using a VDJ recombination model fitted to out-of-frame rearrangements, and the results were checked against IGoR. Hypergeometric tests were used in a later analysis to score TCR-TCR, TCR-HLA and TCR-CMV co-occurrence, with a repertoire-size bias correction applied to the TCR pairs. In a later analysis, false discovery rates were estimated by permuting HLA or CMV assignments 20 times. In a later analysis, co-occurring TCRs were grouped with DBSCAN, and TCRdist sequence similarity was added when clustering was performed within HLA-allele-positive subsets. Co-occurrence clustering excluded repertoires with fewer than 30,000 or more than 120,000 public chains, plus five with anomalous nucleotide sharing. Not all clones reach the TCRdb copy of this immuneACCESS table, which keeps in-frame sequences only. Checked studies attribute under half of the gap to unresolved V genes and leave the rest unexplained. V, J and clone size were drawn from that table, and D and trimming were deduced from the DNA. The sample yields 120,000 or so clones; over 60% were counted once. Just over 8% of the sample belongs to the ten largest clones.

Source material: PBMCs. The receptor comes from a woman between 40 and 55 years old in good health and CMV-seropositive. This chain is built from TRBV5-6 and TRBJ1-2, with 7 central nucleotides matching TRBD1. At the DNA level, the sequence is TGTGCCAGCAGCTTGGCCGAGGGGGCCGGCTACACCTTC. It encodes CASSLAEGAGYTF.